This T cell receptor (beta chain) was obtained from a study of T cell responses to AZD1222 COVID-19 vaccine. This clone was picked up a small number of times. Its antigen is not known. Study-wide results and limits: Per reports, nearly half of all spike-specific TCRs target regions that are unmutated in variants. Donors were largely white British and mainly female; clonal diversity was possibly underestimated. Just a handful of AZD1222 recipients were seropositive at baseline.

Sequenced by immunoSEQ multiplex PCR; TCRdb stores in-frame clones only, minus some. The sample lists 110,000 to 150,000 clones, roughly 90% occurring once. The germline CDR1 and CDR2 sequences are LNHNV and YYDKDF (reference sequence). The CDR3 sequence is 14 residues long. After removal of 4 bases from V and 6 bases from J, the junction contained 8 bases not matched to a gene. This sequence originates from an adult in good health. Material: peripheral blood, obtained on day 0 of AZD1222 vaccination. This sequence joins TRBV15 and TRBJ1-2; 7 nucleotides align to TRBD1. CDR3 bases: TGTGCCACCAGCATTAACTCCCAGGGGGATGGCTACACCTTC. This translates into CATSINSQGDGYTF.